This T cell receptor beta chain was sequenced in a study of blood T cell repertoires in COVID-19. About the research overall: In each case, the material was cDNA or gDNA derived from T cells, B-cell-depleted T cells, or PBMCs.

Original processing methods: Amplification of reference gene primers was used by the study to estimate nucleated cell counts. The repertoire was sequenced with immunoSEQ multiplex PCR; TCRdb's copy has only in-frame clones and lacks some. V, J and clone size reflect that table, while D and trimming were determined from the DNA. The sample lists some 160,000 clones, 89% seen once, with approximately 3% in the top ten. The germline CDR1 and CDR2 sequences are MNHNS and SASEGT. The CDR3 runs 16 residues. V shed 0 bases and J shed 6 bases, with 14 bases lying between them. The chain has TRBV6-1 and TRBJ1-4, with a tentative D call TRBD1 (5 bases). The sequence came from a man between 60 and 75 years old with acute or convalescent COVID-19. The sequenced sample was peripheral blood. This CDR3 reads CASSEALRGIDEKLFF. The CDR3 bases are TGTGCCAGCAGTGAAGCGCTGCGGGGGATTGATGAAAAACTGTTTTTT.